This T cell receptor (beta chain) was sequenced for a study of OX40 agonist ivuxolimab in advanced cancers. Findings of the study overall: Still undetermined is the antigen specificity of the expanded peripheral T cells.

The CDR3 runs 14 residues. The V gene's germline CDR1 is MNHEY and CDR2 SVGAGI. V gave up 2 bases and J gave up 3 bases, with 7 bases separating them. Note on this clone: The antigen is unknown.

TCRdb's table, derived via immunoSEQ multiplex PCR, lists solely in-frame clones and lacks some. This sample carries some 58,000 clones, 85% of them seen once, and the ten largest clones take about 3.7%. The clonotype was recovered from an adult with an advanced solid tumor such as melanoma, head and neck, liver or kidney cancer. The input for sequencing was CD4+ or CD8+ T cells sorted from blood, taken in a trial of the OX40 agonist ivuxolimab. The rearrangement links TRBV6-5 to TRBJ2-2; D is uncertain. The DNA for the CDR3 is TGTGCCAGCAGTTACCAGGAATACACCGGGGAGCTGTTTTTT. This encodes CASSYQEYTGELFF.